The 32 T cell receptor beta chains listed next were all sequenced from one sample in a study of post-analysis software for immune sequencing data (dated by TCRdb to between 2015 and 2017). The paper's findings and limits, for the study overall: Patients showed significantly higher frequencies than controls for a handful of TRBV segments, among them TRBV5-6, TRBV5-1 and TRBV20-1.

Their specific antigens are unknown. Libraries came from PCR. For sequencing, an Illumina HiSeq 2500 was employed. Unique molecular identifiers were incorporated into TCR beta cDNA libraries to reduce PCR and sequencing biases. The public reads were quality trimmed at Q25 with fastp and then assembled into clones with MiXCR by TCRdb, keeping productive beta chains. When rows share a CDR3 protein, they turn into one entry using the most common DNA and genes. Recorded for this sample are roughly 800,000 distinct CDR3 sequences; 25% to 30% of them occurred a single time. Of the sample, around 0.56% falls within the top ten clones. Sequencing input: blood. The source is a girl between 10 and 17 years old with multiple sclerosis.

The CDR3 loop is CASSSDRGRDNEQFF. In nucleotides, the CDR3 is TGTGCCAGCAGCTCCGACAGGGGGCGTGATAATGAGCAGTTCTTC. This chain uses TRBV12-3 or TRBV12-4 with TRBJ2-1; 10 nucleotides match TRBD1. J lost 7 bases, V lost 6 bases, and 9 bases had no gene match. The CDR3 sequence is 15 residues long.

The chain couples TRBV5-1 to TRBJ2-3, with TRBD2 identical over 13 bases. V dropped 1 base and J dropped 4; count of bases not matched to a gene: 6. Germline CDR1 and CDR2: SGHRS and YFSETQ. This CDR3 is built from 17 residues. In nucleotides, the CDR3 is TGCGCCAGCAGCTTGCGCGGGACTAGCGGGGCGGCAGATACGCAGTATTTT. Its translation is CASSLRGTSGAADTQYF.

This clonotype turned up a few times. The J gene is TRBJ2-7, the V gene TRBV9; D gene ambiguous. Trimming shortened V by 0 bases and J by 0 bases, and 13 bases separated the two germline ends. The CDR3 covers 16 residues. Per germline, CDR1 SGDLS and CDR2 YYNGEE. The CDR3 here is CASSVGPADNSYEQYF. The CDR3 nucleotides read TGTGCCAGCAGCGTAGGCCCGGCAGATAACTCCTACGAGCAGTACTTC.

The gene calls are TRBV3-1 and TRBJ1-2; D call uncertain. The CDR3 has 13 residues. Trimming cost V 3 bases and J 6 bases, with 11 bases left between them. CDR1 and CDR2 from the germline V gene are LGHDT and YNNKEL (reference sequence). The CDR3 nucleotides are TGTGCCAGCAGCCATCCTCGGGGAGATGGCTACACCTTC. Protein: CASSHPRGDGYTF.

The rearrangement links TRBV20-1 to TRBJ2-7, with a weak D call TRBD2 (6 bases). The length of the CDR3 is 15 residues. The germline V gene has CDR1 DFQATT and CDR2 SNEGSKA (reference sequence). V shed 5 bases and J shed 3 bases, with 20 bases lying between them. The CDR3 nucleotides read TGCAGTGCTGCCCCCGTCCGGCGGGGTCACTACGAGCAGTACTTC. Translating it yields CSAAPVRRGHYEQYF.

This chain links TRBV7-2 with TRBJ2-7; 7 bases align to TRBD1. The length of the CDR3 is 16 residues. Germline loops: CDR1 SGHTA, CDR2 FQGNSA. Trimming took 5 bases from V and 7 from J; bases not matched to a gene: 17. CDR3 nucleotide sequence: TGTGCCAGCAGCCCCCGGGGACAGCTCTGGTACAATGAGCAGTACTTC. Residues: CASSPRGQLWYNEQYF.

This clonotype was seen only a few times. This chain uses TRBV10-3 with TRBJ2-3; D is undetermined. CDR3 size: 16 residues. Germline V gene data show CDR1 as ENHRY and CDR2 as SYGVKD. V was pared by 1 base and J by 0 bases, with 11 bases between. This chain's CDR3 is CAISELKHLSTDTQYF. In nucleotides, the CDR3 is TGTGCCATCAGTGAGTTGAAACACCTAAGCACAGATACGCAGTATTTT.

The chain employs TRBV20-1 and TRBJ2-4; D is uncertain. V gave up 3 bases and J gave up 0 bases, with 15 bases separating them. There are 16 residues in the CDR3. CDR1 and CDR2 (germline): DFQATT, SNEGSKA (reference sequence). CDR3 in amino acids: CSARPTQSIAKNIQYF. The DNA of the CDR3 is TGCAGTGCTAGGCCGACACAGTCTATAGCCAAAAACATTCAGTACTTC.

This clonotype has a handful of counts. This chain uses TRBV27 with TRBJ1-6, with 10 bases aligning to TRBD1. The CDR3 consists of 15 residues. Trimming took 7 bases from V and 3 from J; bases not matched to a gene: 3. Germline CDR1 and CDR2: MNHEY and SMNVEV (reference sequence). CDR3 nucleotide sequence: TGTGCCAGCACCCGGACAGGGGGCTATAATTCACCCCTCCACTTT. Protein sequence: CASTRTGGYNSPLHF.

CDR3 region: CASKYATYEQFF. The DNA for the CDR3 is TGTGCCAGCAAGTACGCAACCTACGAGCAGTTCTTC. J is TRBJ2-1 and V is TRBV2; D remains ambiguous. The CDR3 covers 12 residues. Looked up from germline, CDR1 is SNHLY and CDR2 is FYNNEI. V lost 7 bases and J lost 10, with 14 bases in between.

This clonotype has more than one count but fewer than ten. The J gene is TRBJ2-3, the V gene TRBV20-1, with D perhaps being TRBD1 or TRBD2 (6 bases each). Germline V gene data show CDR1 as DFQATT and CDR2 as SNEGSKA (reference sequence). The CDR3 runs 13 residues. V lost 1 base, J lost 2 bases, and 7 bases lay in between. CDR3 sequence (DNA): TGCAGTGCTAGAGCGGGGGCCACAGATACGCAGTATTTT. It yields the protein CSARAGATDTQYF.

A few counts support this clonotype. The chain uses TRBV5-8 and TRBJ2-7; D assignment may be TRBD1 or TRBD2 (5 bases each). CDR1 and CDR2 from the germline V gene are SGHTS and YDEGEE. V was trimmed by 2 bases and J by 2 bases, leaving 14 bases between them. The CDR3 consists of 15 residues. CDR3 sequence: CASSLYRDGAYEQYF. The CDR3, as DNA: TGTGCCAGCAGCTTATACCGGGACGGCGCCTACGAGCAGTACTTC.

The chain uses TRBV29-1 and TRBJ2-3; 12 nucleotides agree with TRBD2. The length of the CDR3 is 13 residues. From germline, CDR1 is SQVTM and CDR2 ANQGSEA. After removal of 7 bases from V and 4 bases from J, the junction contained 3 bases not matched to a gene. CDR3 region: CSGLAGGPDTQYF. The CDR3 region has the DNA TGCAGCGGCCTAGCGGGGGGGCCAGATACGCAGTATTTT.

This rearrangement joins TRBV3-1 to TRBJ2-5, with D maybe TRBD2 (6 bases). With 1 base removed from V and 11 bases from J, the gap between germline ends came to 11 bases. This CDR3 has 12 amino acids. Germline values: CDR1 LGHDT, CDR2 YNNKEL (reference sequence). The CDR3 nucleotides read TGTGCCAGCAGCCAAGGGCTGGGGAGGCAGTACTTC. Protein: CASSQGLGRQYF.

V usage is TRBV15 and J usage is TRBJ2-3; 7 bases map to TRBD1. J lost 2 bases, V lost 8 bases, and 7 bases had no gene match. CDR1 is LNHNV, CDR2 YYDKDF, per germline (reference sequence). The CDR3 extends over 14 amino acids. The CDR3 DNA is TGTGCCACCCAAGACAGGGCCGCCACAGATACGCAGTATTTT. Translation gives CATQDRAATDTQYF. The complete variable domain, with remaining parts taken from reference TRBV15 and TRBJ2-3, reads DAMVIQNPRYQVTQFGKPVTLSCSQTLNHNVMYWYQQKSSQAPKLLFHYYDKDFNNEADTPDNFQSRRPNTSFCFLDIRSPGLGDTAMYLCATQDRAATDTQYFGPGTRLTVL.

The sample holds many counts of this clonotype. V gene TRBV20-1 combines with J gene TRBJ2-5; no reliable D call. Trimming shortened V by 2 bases and J by 5 bases, and 15 bases separated the two germline ends. Germline assignment: CDR1 DFQATT and CDR2 SNEGSKA (reference sequence). CDR3 size: 14 residues. The CDR3, as DNA: TGCAGTGCTAGAAATAGGGCTGTCTTGGAGACCCAGTACTTC. Translated, it gives CSARNRAVLETQYF.

V and J are TRBV18 and TRBJ2-3; 10 positions match TRBD2. V was pared by 3 bases and J by 5 bases, with 8 bases of the junction left unmatched. CDR3 length: 16 amino acids. CDR1 and CDR2 (germline): KGHSH, LQKENI. The CDR3 here is CASSPNSGGAGDTQYF. CDR3 in DNA: TGTGCCAGCTCACCGAACAGCGGGGGGGCCGGAGATACGCAGTATTTT.

This clonotype showed up many times. The chain couples TRBV7-2 to TRBJ2-7; no clear D. This CDR3 region has 14 residues. Germline CDR1 reads SGHTA; CDR2 reads FQGNSA. V was pared by 2 bases and J by 2 bases, with 10 bases between. As DNA, the CDR3 is TGTGCCAGCAGCTTAACCCCGGTGGCCTACGAGCAGTACTTC. Encoded protein: CASSLTPVAYEQYF.

The chain uses TRBV4-1 and TRBJ1-1; unclear D gene. CDR3 size: 13 residues. Trimming removed 4 bases at V and 0 bases at J, with 6 bases between. Germline V gene data show CDR1 as MGHRA and CDR2 as YSYEKL. Written as DNA, the CDR3 is TGCGCCAGCAGCCCTCCTATGAACACTGAAGCTTTCTTT. It encodes CASSPPMNTEAFF.

The table lists this clonotype with many counts. V is TRBV6-4 and J is TRBJ2-1; 14 nucleotides agree with TRBD2. This CDR3 is built from 15 residues. Germline V gene data show CDR1 as MRHNA and CDR2 as SNTAGT. The V and J ends lost 5 bases and 9 bases, in that order; junction bases with no gene match: 6. CDR3 region: CASSPGTSGGAEQFF. In DNA form, the CDR3 reads TGTGCCAGCAGTCCCGGGACTAGCGGGGGAGCTGAGCAGTTCTTC.

V is TRBV19 and J is TRBJ2-1; 9 bases agree with TRBD2. V trimming: 7 bases; J trimming: 9 bases; junction bases outside the gene matches: 10. The CDR3 loop spans 14 amino acids. Germline CDR1 reads LNHDA; CDR2 reads SQIVND (reference sequence). The CDR3 region has the DNA TGTGCCAGTACCGTGGGGCGGACTAGCGTTGAGCAGTTCTTC. Translated: CASTVGRTSVEQFF.

Only a few counts were recorded for this clonotype. The J gene is TRBJ2-6, the V gene TRBV5-1; D gene uncertain. Trimming removed 4 bases at V and 3 bases at J, with 17 bases between. The CDR3 runs to 17 residues. Germline V lookup: CDR1 SGHRS, CDR2 YFSETQ. The CDR3 DNA is TGCGCCAGCAGCGAAGACCTCGGGTTAAGTGGGGCCAACGTCCTGACTTTC. This codes for CASSEDLGLSGANVLTF.

This clonotype was found a few times. The CDR3 loop is CASRKRRTGGHTDTQYF. CDR3 nucleotides: TGTGCCAGCAGAAAACGGAGGACAGGGGGGCACACAGATACGCAGTATTTT. The chain is built from TRBV6-1 and TRBJ2-3, with 10 bases fitting TRBD1. Trimming cost V 6 bases and J 2 bases; bases outside gene matches: 11. Looked up from germline, CDR1 is MNHNS and CDR2 is SASEGT. The CDR3 is made up of 17 amino acids.

The chain recombines TRBV6-4 with TRBJ2-1, with 10 bases that match TRBD2. The CDR3 length is 15 residues. The V and J ends lost 3 bases and 8 bases, in that order; junction bases with no gene match: 7. CDR1 is MRHNA and CDR2 is SNTAGT in the germline V gene. The CDR3 region is CASSDGVAGGDEQFF. The CDR3 DNA is TGTGCCAGCAGTGATGGTGTAGCGGGGGGCGATGAGCAGTTCTTC.

J is TRBJ2-1 and V is TRBV7-2, with D maybe TRBD1 (8 bases). Looked up from germline, CDR1 is SGHTA and CDR2 is FQGNSA. Trimming left V 5 bases short and J 6 bases short, with 20 bases between. The CDR3 covers 16 residues. CDR3: CASSLLGQGGSNEQFF. DNA for the CDR3: TGTGCCAGCAGCCTACTTGGACAGGGAGGGAGCAATGAGCAGTTCTTC.

This clonotype was picked up a small number of times. The chain uses TRBV20-1 and TRBJ2-3; 8 bases are shared with TRBD2. The CDR3 totals 11 residues. Germline values: CDR1 DFQATT, CDR2 SNEGSKA (reference sequence). V was clipped by 8 bases and J by 14 bases; unmatched bases: 12. The CDR3 is CSPGGAPRPYF. CDR3 nucleotide sequence: TGCAGTCCGGGAGGGGCACCCCGTCCGTATTTT.

The rearrangement uses TRBV20-1 and TRBJ2-3; tentative D call: TRBD1 (6 bases). The CDR3 sequence is 14 residues long. The germline V gene encodes CDR1 DFQATT and CDR2 SNEGSKA (reference sequence). The V gene lost 3 bases and the J gene lost 0 bases, with 10 bases spanning the gap. Here the CDR3 DNA reads TGCAGTGCTAGCCGGGACATAAGCACAGATACGCAGTATTTT. This encodes CSASRDISTDTQYF.

The gene calls are TRBV20-1 and TRBJ1-1; no clear D. This CDR3 spans 15 amino acids. Per the germline V gene, CDR1 is DFQATT and CDR2 is SNEGSKA (reference sequence). Deletions cut 3 bases from V and 0 bases from J, with 14 bases between. DNA for the CDR3: TGCAGTGCTAGTTCTTGGTCCATCTTGAACACTGAAGCTTTCTTT. This gives the protein CSASSWSILNTEAFF.

This chain uses TRBV7-2 with TRBJ2-2; D not certain. Between the trimmed V and J ends, which lost 2 bases and 0 bases, there was a span of 13 bases. Germline V lookup: CDR1 SGHTA, CDR2 FQGNSA. The CDR3 is made up of 17 amino acids. CDR3 residues: CASSLIRATSNTGELFF. The CDR3 nucleotides are TGTGCCAGCAGCTTAATCCGTGCCACGTCGAACACCGGGGAGCTGTTTTTT.

The chain recombines TRBV7-8 with TRBJ2-4; 12 nucleotides align to TRBD2. This CDR3 has 16 amino acids. The germline CDR1 and CDR2 sequences are SGHVS and FQNEAQ. The V gene end was trimmed by 1 base and the J gene end by 5 bases; junction bases not matched to a gene: 3. CDR3 amino acids: CASSLGLAGGENIQYF. CDR3 DNA sequence: TGTGCCAGCAGCTTAGGGCTAGCGGGAGGGGAAAACATTCAGTACTTC.

Here the CDR3 reads CASSLRTQGNTEAFF. DNA of the CDR3: TGTGCCAGCAGCTTGCGGACACAGGGGAACACTGAAGCTTTCTTT. The gene calls are TRBV5-5 and TRBJ1-1, with D possibly matching TRBD1 (6 bases). V dropped 1 base and J dropped 1 base, with 11 bases sitting between them. CDR1 and CDR2 (germline): SGHKS, YYEKEE (reference sequence). This CDR3 region has 15 residues.

In its sample, this clonotype was seen many times. This chain connects TRBV29-1 to TRBJ1-2; 8 bases agree with TRBD1. Germline V gene lookup returns CDR1 SQVTM and CDR2 ANQGSEA. V lost 0 bases and J lost 12; bases outside the gene matches: 9. The CDR3 runs to 13 residues. Here the CDR3 reads CSVEDRTGSGDTF. CDR3 DNA: TGCAGCGTTGAAGATCGGACAGGGAGTGGTGACACCTTC.